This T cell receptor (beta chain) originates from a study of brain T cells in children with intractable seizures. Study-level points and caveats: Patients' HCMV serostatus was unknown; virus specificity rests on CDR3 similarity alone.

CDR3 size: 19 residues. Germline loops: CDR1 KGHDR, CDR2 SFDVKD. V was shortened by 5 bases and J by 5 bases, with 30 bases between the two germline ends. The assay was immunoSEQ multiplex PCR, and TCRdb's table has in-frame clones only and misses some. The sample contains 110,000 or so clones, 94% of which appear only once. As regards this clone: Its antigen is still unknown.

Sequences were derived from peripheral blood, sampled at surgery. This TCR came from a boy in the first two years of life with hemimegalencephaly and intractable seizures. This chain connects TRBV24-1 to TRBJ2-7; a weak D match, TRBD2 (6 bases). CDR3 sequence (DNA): TGTGCCACCAGTGCCTCTTGGGGGACGGCCGACTGGGGGGTCAACGAGCAGTACTTC. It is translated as CATSASWGTADWGVNEQYF.